Below, 30 T cell receptor beta chains from the same sample are listed, as sequenced in a study of preoperative IRX-2 immunotherapy in early breast cancer. Profiling relied on immunoSEQ multiplex PCR, and the TCRdb table lists in-frame clones only, not all of them. Of 90,000 to 100,000 clones listed, roughly 85% were seen once; the top ten hold around 2.1%. Treatment here: preoperative locoregional IRX-2 cytokine immunotherapy. The sample in question was tumor tissue, obtained after IRX-2 immunotherapy. These receptors were obtained from a human donor with breast cancer.

The V call is TRBV19, the J call TRBJ2-7; 7 positions match TRBD2. The CDR3 is 13 residues long. The V gene's germline CDR1 is LNHDA and CDR2 SQIVND (reference sequence). The ends lost 6 bases at V and 6 bases at J; junction bases unmatched: 8. This CDR3 reads CASSWGGYGEQYF. The CDR3 DNA is TGTGCCAGTAGCTGGGGAGGGTATGGCGAGCAGTACTTC. Supplemented by reference TRBV19 and TRBJ2-7, the full variable domain reads DGGITQSPKYLFRKEGQNVTLSCEQNLNHDAMYWYRQDPGQGLRLIYYSQIVNDFQKGDIAEGYSVSREKKESFPLTVTSAQKNPTAFYLCASSWGGYGEQYFGPGTRLTVT.

This clone was seen a single time. V is TRBV19 and J is TRBJ1-4, with D unresolved. Deletions cut 3 bases from V and 7 bases from J, with 12 bases between. This CDR3 comprises 14 residues. Germline CDR1 is LNHDA and CDR2 is SQIVND (reference sequence). CDR3 region: CASSIGSLGEKLFF. The CDR3, as DNA: TGTGCCAGTAGTATCGGCAGCCTTGGTGAAAAACTGTTTTTT.

CDR3 in DNA: TGCGCCAGCAGCCCGGGACCGGTAAATGATGAGCAGTTCTTC. It encodes CASSPGPVNDEQFF. The gene calls are TRBV5-1 and TRBJ2-1; D may match TRBD1 or TRBD2 (5 bases each). V was pared by 4 bases and J by 8 bases, with 16 bases between. This CDR3 has 14 amino acids. The germline CDR1 and CDR2 sequences are SGHRS and YFSETQ.

J is TRBJ2-7 and V is TRBV5-1; TRBD2 might be the D (6 bases). V lost 1 base and J lost 3, with 17 bases in between. The CDR3 contains 16 residues. Per the germline V gene, CDR1 is SGHRS and CDR2 is YFSETQ. The CDR3 DNA reads as TGCGCCAGCAGCTTGTCTGGCAGTGCGGGGCACTACGAGCAGTACTTC. As protein: CASSLSGSAGHYEQYF.

This chain joins TRBV10-2 and TRBJ1-1, with a weak D call TRBD1 (5 bases). CDR1 is WSHSY, CDR2 SAAADI, per germline. CDR3 length: 15 residues. V lost 2 bases and J lost 4, with 14 bases in between. This CDR3 is CASSEVQAGVTEAFF. The CDR3 bases are TGCGCCAGCAGTGAGGTTCAGGCGGGGGTCACTGAAGCTTTCTTT.

Of note for this clone: This CDR3 is also generated by other DNA sequences in the sample. Written as DNA, the CDR3 is TGTGCCAGCTCACCACCCCCCGGGCAGCAAGAGACCCAGTACTTC. Protein product: CASSPPPGQQETQYF. The chain employs TRBV18 and TRBJ2-5; D unresolved. The V and J ends lost 0 bases and 2 bases respectively, with 10 bases between them. The CDR3 is made up of 15 amino acids. Germline CDR1 reads KGHSH; CDR2 reads LQKENI.

The chain recombines TRBV11-3 with TRBJ2-1; D may match TRBD1 or TRBD2 (5 bases each). CDR3 size: 16 residues. Trimming left V 3 bases short and J 5 bases short, with 17 bases between. In germline, CDR1 is SGHNT, CDR2 YENEEA. The CDR3 here is CASSFGTTFAHNEQFF. The CDR3 DNA reads TGTGCCAGCAGCTTCGGGACCACCTTCGCCCACAATGAGCAGTTCTTC.

V gene TRBV5-1 combines with J gene TRBJ1-4; D remains ambiguous. The germline V and J ends were trimmed by 0 bases and 5 bases, with 8 bases remaining between them. The V gene's germline CDR1 is SGHRS and CDR2 YFSETQ. This CDR3 has 14 residues. The CDR3 loop is CASSLETVNEKLFF. The CDR3, as DNA: TGCGCCAGCAGCTTGGAAACAGTAAATGAAAAACTGTTTTTT.

The V and J genes are TRBV6-8 and TRBJ2-7, with D possibly matching TRBD1 (5 bases). The CDR3 covers 15 residues. Trimming stripped 5 bases from V and 0 bases from J, with 14 bases between. Germline V gives CDR1 MNHGY, CDR2 SAAAGT. The CDR3 DNA sequence: TGTGCCAGCAGTCGGTCTGGGGCTAGCTCCTACGAGCAGTACTTC. Translating it yields CASSRSGASSYEQYF.

The chain employs TRBV29-1 and TRBJ2-7; 14 nucleotides line up with TRBD2. Germline assignment: CDR1 SQVTM and CDR2 ANQGSEA. The J segment lost 6 bases and the V segment lost 4 bases, leaving 8 bases of the junction unmatched. The CDR3 runs to 15 residues. The CDR3: CSVGGLAGAGAEQYF. The CDR3 bases are TGCAGCGTTGGGGGACTAGCGGGAGCGGGGGCCGAGCAGTACTTC.

This chain joins TRBV11-3 and TRBJ2-2, with D perhaps matching TRBD1 (5 bases). This CDR3 region has 15 residues. Trimming stripped 3 bases from V and 1 base from J, with 9 bases between. Germline values: CDR1 SGHNT, CDR2 YENEEA. This CDR3 reads CASSLWQGNTGELFF. CDR3 nucleotides: TGTGCCAGCAGCTTGTGGCAGGGGAACACCGGGGAGCTGTTTTTT.

CDR3 protein: CASSLVEEGNYGYTF. The CDR3 DNA reads as TGTGCCAGCAGCTTGGTTGAGGAGGGAAACTATGGCTACACCTTC. This rearrangement joins TRBV11-3 to TRBJ1-2; the D is unclear. The CDR3 loop spans 15 amino acids. Trimming shortened V by 3 bases and J by 2 bases, and 13 bases separated the two germline ends. Germline V gene data show CDR1 as SGHNT and CDR2 as YENEEA.

V and J are TRBV6-8 and TRBJ2-1; TRBD2 aligns across 9 bases. The CDR3 is 14 residues long. In germline, CDR1 is MNHGY, CDR2 SAAAGT. V dropped 8 bases and J dropped 8; count of bases not matched to a gene: 10. The CDR3 loop reads CASGGAGGFDEQFF. The CDR3 DNA is TGTGCCAGCGGGGGAGCGGGAGGTTTTGATGAGCAGTTCTTC.

The rearrangement links TRBV30 to TRBJ1-2, with unresolved D. The V gene's germline CDR1 is GTSNPN and CDR2 SVGIG (reference sequence). V lost 2 bases and J lost 4, with 11 bases in between. CDR3 length: 13 residues. DNA of the CDR3: TGTGCCTGGAGTCTTGGGAGTAGCTATGGCTACACCTTC. Translated: CAWSLGSSYGYTF.

J is TRBJ1-2 and V is TRBV6-8, with a weak D call TRBD1 (5 bases). The CDR3 totals 14 residues. In germline, CDR1 is MNHGY, CDR2 SAAAGT. Trimming pared 6 bases from V and 2 bases from J, leaving 13 bases between. The CDR3 loop reads CASRLQDSNYGYTF. CDR3 in DNA: TGTGCCAGCAGGTTACAGGATTCAAACTATGGCTACACCTTC.

Written as DNA, the CDR3 is TGTGCCAGCTCTCTCCGGGTTTCCGGGGACTACGAGCAGTACTTC. It is translated as CASSLRVSGDYEQYF. The chain carries TRBV18 and TRBJ2-7, with TRBD2 as a possible D gene (5 bases). This CDR3 is 15 amino acids long. CDR1 and CDR2 from the germline V gene are KGHSH and LQKENI. The germline V and J ends were trimmed by 6 bases and 3 bases, with 18 bases remaining between them.

The V and J genes are TRBV12-5 and TRBJ1-4; unclear D gene. CDR3 size: 14 residues. CDR1 is LGHNT, CDR2 FRNRAP, per germline. The CDR3 reads CASGKGPENEKLFF. Here the CDR3 DNA reads TGTGCCAGCGGCAAGGGTCCTGAGAATGAAAAACTGTTTTTT. The full variable domain, with the rest looked up from reference TRBV12-5 and TRBJ1-4, is DARVTQTPRHKVTEMGQEVTMRCQPILGHNTVFWYRQTMMQGLELLAYFRNRAPLDDSGMPKDRFSAEMPDATLATLKIQPSEPRDSAVYFCASGKGPENEKLFFGSGTQLSVL.

This clone was picked up a small number of times. The chain has TRBV6-8 and TRBJ1-5; maybe TRBD1 (5 bases). CDR3 size: 13 residues. V shed 10 bases and J shed 5 bases, with 15 bases lying between them. From germline, CDR1 is MNHGY and CDR2 SAAAGT. The CDR3 reads CATLGGGYQPQHF. As DNA, the CDR3 is TGTGCCACCTTGGGGGGAGGGTATCAGCCCCAGCATTTT.

Points on this clone: Germline and junction disagree at one end, which may indicate a read error. The chain combines TRBV6-8 with TRBJ2-7, with a weak D call TRBD1 (6 bases). The V gene's germline CDR1 is MNHGY and CDR2 SAAAGT. CDR3 size: 13 residues. CDR3 protein: CASSYSILGTSNF. The CDR3 coding sequence is TGTGCCAGCAGTTACTCGATTCTAGGGACATCGAACTTC.

In nucleotides, the CDR3 is TGCGCCAGCTTTCTTAACCCGGGACAGGGATCCTACGAGCAGTACTTC. This gives the protein CASFLNPGQGSYEQYF. The gene calls are TRBV5-1 and TRBJ2-7; 9 nucleotides agree with TRBD1. This CDR3 is built from 16 residues. Germline V gene lookup returns CDR1 SGHRS and CDR2 YFSETQ. After removal of 7 bases from V and 1 base from J, the junction contained 12 bases not matched to a gene.

The chain joins TRBV30 to TRBJ2-1; 10 bases map to TRBD1. Unmatched junction bases numbered 5, after V lost 4 bases and J lost 2 bases. Germline V CDR1 and CDR2: GTSNPN, SVGIG (reference sequence). This CDR3 comprises 15 residues. The CDR3 DNA sequence: TGTGCCTGGAACGCCGGGACAGGGGCCTACAATGAGCAGTTCTTC. Protein sequence: CAWNAGTGAYNEQFF.

The V and J genes are TRBV14 and TRBJ2-2; D perhaps matches TRBD2 (6 bases). V shed 4 bases and J shed 6 bases, with 12 bases lying between them. This CDR3 has 14 amino acids. CDR1 SGHDN and CDR2 FVKESK come from the germline V gene. The CDR3, as DNA: TGTGCCAGCAGCCTTTACGGGAGCGCCGGGGAGCTGTTTTTT. It translates to CASSLYGSAGELFF.

The chain employs TRBV18 and TRBJ2-1; 7 bases fit TRBD1. This CDR3 has 14 amino acids. J gave up 3 bases and V 2 bases, and 1 base lay outside the gene matches. The germline gives CDR1 KGHSH, CDR2 LQKENI. The CDR3 loop reads CASSPAGGYNEQFF. DNA for the CDR3: TGTGCCAGCTCACCAGCAGGGGGCTACAATGAGCAGTTCTTC.

The chain employs TRBV12-5 and TRBJ1-1; TRBD1 is a possible D gene (5 bases). The CDR3 has 14 residues. Germline CDR1 and CDR2: LGHNT and FRNRAP. V was clipped by 5 bases and J by 8 bases, with 18 bases between them. CDR3 sequence: CASGRSGISTEAFF. The CDR3 DNA reads as TGTGCTAGTGGTAGATCAGGGATCTCGACCGAAGCTTTCTTT.

V and J are TRBV5-1 and TRBJ2-2; 8 bases agree with TRBD1. CDR3 length: 16 amino acids. The germline V gene encodes CDR1 SGHRS and CDR2 YFSETQ. The J segment lost 1 base and the V segment lost 5 bases, leaving 7 bases of the junction unmatched. CDR3 residues: CASRKTGTGNTGELFF. The CDR3 DNA sequence: TGCGCCAGCAGAAAAACCGGGACAGGGAACACCGGGGAGCTGTTTTTT.

V gene TRBV29-1 combines with J gene TRBJ1-2, with TRBD1 matching over 7 bases. J lost 6 bases, V lost 7 bases, and 8 bases had no gene match. The CDR3 has 12 residues. The germline gives CDR1 SQVTM, CDR2 ANQGSEA. The CDR3 DNA follows: TGCAGCGCATATGGACAGGAGGATGGCTACACCTTC. This gives the protein CSAYGQEDGYTF.

The CDR3 region is CASSRMEDTQYF. CDR3 nucleotides: TGTGCCAGCAGCCGGATGGAAGATACGCAGTATTTT. V and J are TRBV9 and TRBJ2-3; D not certain. This CDR3 is 12 amino acids long. Per the germline V gene, CDR1 is SGDLS and CDR2 is YYNGEE. Trimming took 4 bases from V and 5 from J, leaving 8 bases between them.

V usage is TRBV18 and J usage is TRBJ2-7, with 8 bases matching TRBD2. J gave up 4 bases and V 3 bases, and 8 bases lay outside the gene matches. Germline CDR1 KGHSH, CDR2 LQKENI. This CDR3 has 15 amino acids. This CDR3 is CASSPSGGQGYEQYF. The CDR3 bases are TGTGCCAGCTCACCCTCGGGAGGGCAGGGTTACGAGCAGTACTTC.

The CDR3 protein is CASRGQKPYNEQFF. The CDR3 DNA reads TGTGCCAGCAGAGGACAGAAACCCTACAATGAGCAGTTCTTC. V gene TRBV6-8 combines with J gene TRBJ2-1; D may be TRBD1 (6 bases). The CDR3 contains 14 residues. Germline values: CDR1 MNHGY, CDR2 SAAAGT. Trimming removed 6 bases at V and 2 bases at J, with 11 bases between.

The count of this clone is one. This chain connects TRBV11-3 to TRBJ2-3; TRBD2 matches 11 bases. This CDR3 has 18 amino acids. Germline lookup yields CDR1 SGHNT and CDR2 YENEEA. V was pared by 6 bases and J by 1 base, with 12 bases of the junction left unmatched. CDR3 amino acids: CASRGEQLAGARTDTQYF. As DNA, the CDR3 is TGTGCCAGCAGAGGGGAGCAACTAGCGGGGGCCCGCACAGATACGCAGTATTTT.